The sequence of this TCR beta chain was determined in a study of T cell responses to AZD1222 COVID-19 vaccine. Study-wide findings and caveats: Donors, mostly white British, included more females; clonal diversity was possibly underestimated. Spike-specific TCRs gained breadth and depth after people received two AZD1222 doses. Spike regions recognized by vaccine-associated CD4 TCRs spanned the protein, led by 160-218 and 743-854. Sampling that yielded the repertoires occurred only after the peak T cell response.

About this clone: Its antigen is undetermined.

TCRdb's table, derived via immunoSEQ multiplex PCR, lists solely in-frame clones and lacks some. The sample holds 180,000 or so clones; almost 90% are singletons and the top ten take approximately 8%. The sequencing used peripheral blood, collected on day 0 of AZD1222 vaccination. The clonotype was recovered from an adult in good health.

This CDR3 reads CASSRTRNEQFF. The CDR3 coding sequence is TGTGCCAGCAGTCGGACTAGGAATGAGCAGTTCTTC. The rearrangement links TRBV11-2 to TRBJ2-1; TRBD2 matches 7 bases. CDR1 and CDR2 from the germline V gene are SGHAT and FQNNGV. This CDR3 is built from 12 residues. J was trimmed by 7 bases and V by 6 bases; bases with no gene match: 3. Supplemented by reference TRBV11-2 and TRBJ2-1, the full variable domain reads EAGVAQSPRYKIIEKRQSVAFWCNPISGHATLYWYQQILGQGPKLLIQFQNNGVVDDSQLPKDRFSAERLKGVDSTLKIQPAKLEDSAVYLCASSRTRNEQFFGPGTRLTVL.